Following are 10 T cell receptor beta chains from one sample sequenced in a study of cytomegalovirus exposure and HLA in healthy donors. PCR amplification relied on 60 Vbeta primers (plus 13 Jbeta primers). Assay used: immunoSEQ multiplex PCR; TCRdb lists only in-frame clones, some missing. The data contain roughly 54,000 clones, less than 85% of them seen just once; the ten biggest clones take up roughly a fifth. Sequencing was performed on PBMCs. These receptors all stem from a woman between 55 and 75 years old in good health and CMV-seropositive.

This CDR3 reads CATSRVDAGGHEQYF. DNA of the CDR3: TGTGCCACCAGCAGAGTCGACGCGGGGGGCCACGAGCAGTACTTC. The V call is TRBV15, the J call TRBJ2-7, with TRBD2 matching 8 bases. Losses at the gene ends were 1 base for V and 5 bases for J; bases not matched to a gene: 7. This CDR3 has 15 residues. Germline CDR1 is LNHNV and CDR2 is YYDKDF (reference sequence).

The chain is built from TRBV2 and TRBJ1-2; no clear D. The V gene lost 6 bases and the J gene lost 0 bases, with 14 bases spanning the gap. CDR3 size: 15 residues. The germline gives CDR1 SNHLY, CDR2 FYNNEI. The CDR3 DNA follows: TGTGCCAGCAGCCCAGTGCGGAAAGCTAACTATGGCTACACCTTC. Amino acid sequence: CASSPVRKANYGYTF. Full variable domain (remainder filled in from reference TRBV2 and TRBJ1-2): EPEVTQTPSHQVTQMGQEVILRCVPISNHLYFYWYRQILGQKVEFLVSFYNNEISEKSEIFDDQFSVERPDGSNFTLKIRSTKLEDSAMYFCASSPVRKANYGYTFGSGTRLTVV.

The table lists this clone with a count of one. V and J are TRBV27 and TRBJ2-7; possible D gene TRBD2, 7 bases. V lost 5 bases to trimming and J lost 2 bases, with 16 bases between them. The CDR3 runs to 15 residues. Per the germline V gene, CDR1 is MNHEY and CDR2 is SMNVEV (reference sequence). The DNA for the CDR3 is TGTGCCAGCAGTCTGGCGGGGGCGCGGACCTACGAGCAGTACTTC. The encoded protein is CASSLAGARTYEQYF.

The chain has TRBV4-1 and TRBJ2-7; tentatively, D is TRBD2 (6 bases). V lost 4 bases and J lost 4, with 17 bases in between. The length of the CDR3 is 15 residues. The germline V gene encodes CDR1 MGHRA and CDR2 YSYEKL. The CDR3 loop is CASSPRKEGPYEQYF. In DNA, the CDR3 is TGCGCCAGCAGCCCTAGGAAGGAGGGACCTTACGAGCAGTACTTC.

The chain carries TRBV2 and TRBJ2-7; D is perhaps TRBD1 (5 bases). The CDR3 sequence is 15 residues long. Trimming pared 8 bases from V and 2 bases from J, leaving 19 bases between. Germline V gives CDR1 SNHLY, CDR2 FYNNEI. This CDR3 is CASRTRAFLTYEQYF. CDR3 nucleotides: TGTGCCAGCCGAACCAGGGCCTTCCTTACCTACGAGCAGTACTTC.

This chain links TRBV5-1 with TRBJ2-7; tentatively, D is TRBD1 (6 bases). Trimming took off 3 bases at V and 5 bases at J, with 15 bases between the two ends. The CDR3 is 14 amino acids. Germline lookup yields CDR1 SGHRS and CDR2 YFSETQ. The CDR3: CASSWTVAANEQYF. In nucleotides, the CDR3 is TGCGCCAGCAGCTGGACAGTCGCTGCGAACGAGCAGTACTTC.

The chain combines TRBV18 with TRBJ2-6; TRBD2 agrees at 7 bases. The germline gives CDR1 KGHSH, CDR2 LQKENI. The CDR3 totals 15 residues. With V trimmed by 3 bases and J by 2 bases, 1 base remained unmatched. The CDR3 is CASSPGTTGANVLTF. The DNA of the CDR3 is TGTGCCAGCTCACCGGGGACTACTGGGGCCAACGTCCTGACTTTC.

The V and J genes are TRBV7-8 and TRBJ2-7; 7 positions match TRBD1. The trim removed 1 base at V and 3 bases at J, leaving 6 bases unmatched. Germline CDR1 reads SGHVS; CDR2 reads FQNEAQ. This CDR3 comprises 15 residues. The CDR3 loop is CASSLGGGDHYEQYF. CDR3 coding DNA: TGTGCCAGCAGCTTAGGAGGGGGCGACCACTACGAGCAGTACTTC.

V and J are TRBV27 and TRBJ2-7; D is perhaps TRBD1 (6 bases). Germline V gives CDR1 MNHEY, CDR2 SMNVEV (reference sequence). The V gene lost 1 base and the J gene lost 3 bases, with 13 bases spanning the gap. The CDR3 is 15 residues long. CDR3 sequence (DNA): TGTGCCAGCAGTTTATTAGGGGGAACCCTCTACGAGCAGTACTTC. Its translation is CASSLLGGTLYEQYF.

This clone was recorded a few times. The J gene is TRBJ2-3, the V gene TRBV10-1; TRBD1 aligns across 10 bases. Germline V gene lookup returns CDR1 WNHNN and CDR2 SYGVQD (reference sequence). This CDR3 has 14 residues. Germline trimming cut 7 bases from V and 6 bases from J; bases unmatched to any gene: 7. CDR3 protein: CASTPRQGADTQYF. DNA of the CDR3: TGCGCCAGCACCCCCCGACAGGGGGCTGATACGCAGTATTTT.